A selection of T cell receptor beta chains follows, all from one sample in a study of cytomegalovirus exposure and HLA in healthy donors. Measured with immunoSEQ multiplex PCR; TCRdb has only the in-frame clones, and not every one. The sample shows approximately 140,000 clones, around four fifths of them seen only once. The sequenced material came from PBMCs. The receptors here all came from a boy between 5 and 17 years old in good health and CMV-seronegative. CDR3s include the opening cysteine and the closing phenylalanine or tryptophan. The D gene is left open where the match is weak. Size values are once, few and many counts, or a class for expanded clones, and some rows have none.

TRBJ2-6 TRBV5-6 TRBD1 - CASSRLDRIYSGANVLTF TGTGCCAGCAGCCGATTGGACAGGATTTACTCTGGGGCCAACGTCCTGACTTTC
TRBJ2-7 TRBV19 TRBD1 - CATPDRNSYEQYF TGTGCCACCCCGGACAGGAACTCCTACGAGCAGTACTTC
TRBJ2-5 TRBV7-2 TRBD1 - CASSIYRGRETQYF TGTGCCAGCAGCATATACAGGGGCCGAGAGACCCAGTACTTC
TRBJ2-1 TRBV4-3 TRBD2 - CASSQELAGGVNEQFF TGCGCCAGCAGCCAAGAACTAGCGGGAGGCGTCAATGAGCAGTTCTTC
TRBJ2-3 TRBV4-3 - few CASSLEVAGGTDTQYF TGCGCCAGCAGCTTAGAGGTTGCAGGGGGCACAGATACGCAGTATTTT
TRBJ1-1 TRBV4-2 - - CASSQEGSLNTEAFF TGTGCCAGCAGCCAAGAGGGCAGCCTGAACACTGAAGCTTTCTTT
TRBJ2-7 TRBV9 - - CASSVHEGSYEQYF TGTGCCAGCAGCGTTCACGAGGGCTCCTACGAGCAGTACTTC
TRBJ2-7 TRBV6-6 - - CASRHDTYEQYF TGTGCCAGCAGACATGACACCTACGAGCAGTACTTC
TRBJ2-5 TRBV7-9 TRBD2 - CASSSSGLAGEETQYF TGTGCCAGCAGCTCTTCGGGACTAGCGGGAGAAGAGACCCAGTACTTC
TRBJ2-7 TRBV7-2 - - CASSLGESYEQYF TGTGCCAGCAGCTTAGGGGAGTCCTACGAGCAGTACTTC
TRBJ1-2 TRBV5-4 TRBD1 - CASSLGAGGANYGYTF TGTGCCAGCAGCCTCGGAGCAGGGGGCGCGAACTATGGCTACACCTTC
TRBJ2-7 TRBV7-2 - - CASSLELRSSYEQYF TGTGCCAGCAGCTTGGAACTCAGGTCCTCCTACGAGCAGTACTTC
TRBJ2-1 TRBV19 TRBD1 - CASTQGQGANNEQFF TGTGCCAGTACCCAGGGACAGGGGGCTAACAATGAGCAGTTCTTC
TRBJ1-1 TRBV2 - once CASSVNREAFF TGTGCCAGCAGTGTCAACAGGGAAGCTTTCTTT
TRBJ2-7 TRBV7-9 TRBD2 once CASSWGLAKEQYF TGTGCCAGCAGCTGGGGACTAGCGAAGGAGCAGTACTTC
TRBJ1-2 TRBV18 TRBD1 - CASSPVGTAYGYTF TGTGCCAGCTCACCGGTGGGGACAGCTTATGGCTACACCTTC
TRBJ1-6 TRBV10-3 - few CAISEEGFESPLHF TGTGCCATCAGTGAGGAGGGTTTTGAATCACCCCTCCACTTT
TRBJ1-3 TRBV6-1 - - CASSEGWGGSGNTIYF TGTGCCAGCAGTGAAGGGTGGGGAGGCTCTGGAAACACCATATATTTT